This is a list of T cell receptor beta chains from one sample in a study of blood T cell repertoires in COVID-19. Only in-frame clones appear in the TCRdb table, and some are missing; sequencing was by immunoSEQ multiplex PCR. The sample consists of 200,000 or so clones, approximately 86% of them appearing once. The sequenced sample was peripheral blood. The receptors were sampled from a man in his sixties or seventies with active or convalescent COVID-19. Each CDR3 is given with its conserved first and last residue. D genes are given only for firm matches. Clone size is given for some rows only: seen once, a few or many times, or a class if the clone is expanded.

clone size | J gene | V gene | D gene | CDR3 DNA | CDR3 protein
- | TRBJ2-1 | TRBV28 | - | TGTGCCAGCAGCGGGGGTGGTAAGGTTAATGAGCAGTTCTTC | CASSGGGKVNEQFF
- | TRBJ2-7 | TRBV6-5 | TRBD2 | TGTGCCAGCAGGCCCCGCCTAGCGGGAGTATTAGAGCAGTACTTC | CASRPRLAGVLEQYF
- | TRBJ2-3 | TRBV11-2 | TRBD1 | TGTGCCACCAATCTTGGAAGACAGGGGATGACAGATACGCAGTATTTT | CATNLGRQGMTDTQYF
- | TRBJ1-3 | TRBV18 | - | TGTGCCAGCTCACAGGACTCGGGTCGAGCTGGAAACACCATATATTTT | CASSQDSGRAGNTIYF
- | TRBJ2-1 | TRBV4-1 | TRBD2 | TGCGCCAGCAGCCGCTGGGGACTAGCGGGGGTTGGAGAGCAGTTCTTC | CASSRWGLAGVGEQFF
few | TRBJ1-1 | TRBV28 | - | TGTGCCAGCAGTTTCTGGCAGCGTGAAGCTTTCTTT | CASSFWQREAFF
- | TRBJ1-4 | TRBV3-1/TRBV3-2 | - | TGTGCCAGCGCATCAGGGGCAGATGAAAAACTGTTTTTT | CASASGADEKLFF
- | TRBJ1-6 | TRBV5-5 | TRBD1 | TGTGCCAGCAGCGCCTACAGGGGGGATTCACCCCTCCACTTT | CASSAYRGDSPLHF
- | TRBJ2-3 | TRBV19 | TRBD2 | TGTGCCAGTACCACGGGGGGGCGCCTAGATACGCAGTATTTT | CASTTGGRLDTQYF
- | TRBJ2-1 | TRBV5-6 | - | TGTGCCAGCCAGCAGGAACGTTACAATGAGCAGTTCTTC | CASQQERYNEQFF
once | TRBJ1-1 | TRBV7-2 | - | TGTGCCAGCAGCTTAGAGCTCGGGGTTGGCACTGAAGCTTTCTTT | CASSLELGVGTEAFF
- | TRBJ1-6 | TRBV7-9 | TRBD1 | TGTGCCAGCAGCTTAGCAGCAGGGGGTAATAGTTCACCCCTCCACTTT | CASSLAAGGNSSPLHF
- | TRBJ1-5 | TRBV11-2 | - | TGTGCCAGCAGCCACGGGAAGAACAATCAGCCCCAGCATTTT | CASSHGKNNQPQHF
once | TRBJ1-2 | TRBV7-2 | - | TGTGCCAGCAGCTTAGACCCGAACGGGGACTATGGCTACACCTTC | CASSLDPNGDYGYTF
- | TRBJ2-1 | TRBV27 | TRBD1 | TGTGCCAGCAGTCCCTCCCTGGACAGGGGTCCTCGCAATGAGCAGTTCTTC | CASSPSLDRGPRNEQFF
once | TRBJ1-6 | TRBV11-2 | TRBD1 | TGTGCCAGCAGCTTGACAGGGGATTCACCCCTCCACTTT | CASSLTGDSPLHF
- | TRBJ1-6 | TRBV28 | - | TGTGCCAGCAGTTTGCGGCAGAATAATTCACCCCTCCACTTT | CASSLRQNNSPLHF
- | TRBJ1-6 | TRBV25-1 | - | TGTGCCAGCAGTGATGGGACATGGGGAAGAGGGTCACCCCTCCACTTT | CASSDGTWGRGSPLHF
few | TRBJ1-1 | TRBV7-9 | - | TGTGCCGGGACTGGGGGGGCGACCACTGAAGCTTTCTTT | CAGTGGATTEAFF
- | TRBJ1-6 | TRBV28 | - | TGTGCCAGCAGCCCACAGAACCTCCTTAATTCACCCCTCCACTTT | CASSPQNLLNSPLHF
- | TRBJ2-7 | TRBV10-2 | - | TGCGCCAGCAGTGAGGGCTACACCGGGACTGGGCCTTACGAGCAGTACTTC | CASSEGYTGTGPYEQYF
- | TRBJ1-2 | TRBV10-1 | TRBD1 | TGCGCCAGCAGACTTCCGACAGGGGGCGGGCATGGCTACACCTTC | CASRLPTGGGHGYTF
- | TRBJ1-2 | TRBV6-5 | - | TGTGCCAGCAGTTTTGGGGGAGGTGCTAACTATGGCTACACCTTC | CASSFGGGANYGYTF
- | TRBJ2-7 | TRBV7-2 | TRBD2 | TGTGCCAGCAGCTTACTAGCGGGAGTTTACGAGCAGTACTTC | CASSLLAGVYEQYF
- | TRBJ2-7 | TRBV28 | TRBD1 | TGTGCCAGCAGTTTAGACAGGGCCCTAGGGGAGCAGTACTTC | CASSLDRALGEQYF
- | TRBJ2-1 | TRBV12-5 | - | TGTGCTAGTGGTTTGGGGACATCCTGGAATGAGCAGTTCTTC | CASGLGTSWNEQFF
- | TRBJ1-6 | TRBV21-1 | - | TGTGCCAGCAGCATAACAGGACATTCACCCCTCCACTTT | CASSITGHSPLHF
- | TRBJ2-7 | TRBV19 | - | TGTGCCAGTAGTATAGGGAGCCACTACGAGCAGTACTTC | CASSIGSHYEQYF